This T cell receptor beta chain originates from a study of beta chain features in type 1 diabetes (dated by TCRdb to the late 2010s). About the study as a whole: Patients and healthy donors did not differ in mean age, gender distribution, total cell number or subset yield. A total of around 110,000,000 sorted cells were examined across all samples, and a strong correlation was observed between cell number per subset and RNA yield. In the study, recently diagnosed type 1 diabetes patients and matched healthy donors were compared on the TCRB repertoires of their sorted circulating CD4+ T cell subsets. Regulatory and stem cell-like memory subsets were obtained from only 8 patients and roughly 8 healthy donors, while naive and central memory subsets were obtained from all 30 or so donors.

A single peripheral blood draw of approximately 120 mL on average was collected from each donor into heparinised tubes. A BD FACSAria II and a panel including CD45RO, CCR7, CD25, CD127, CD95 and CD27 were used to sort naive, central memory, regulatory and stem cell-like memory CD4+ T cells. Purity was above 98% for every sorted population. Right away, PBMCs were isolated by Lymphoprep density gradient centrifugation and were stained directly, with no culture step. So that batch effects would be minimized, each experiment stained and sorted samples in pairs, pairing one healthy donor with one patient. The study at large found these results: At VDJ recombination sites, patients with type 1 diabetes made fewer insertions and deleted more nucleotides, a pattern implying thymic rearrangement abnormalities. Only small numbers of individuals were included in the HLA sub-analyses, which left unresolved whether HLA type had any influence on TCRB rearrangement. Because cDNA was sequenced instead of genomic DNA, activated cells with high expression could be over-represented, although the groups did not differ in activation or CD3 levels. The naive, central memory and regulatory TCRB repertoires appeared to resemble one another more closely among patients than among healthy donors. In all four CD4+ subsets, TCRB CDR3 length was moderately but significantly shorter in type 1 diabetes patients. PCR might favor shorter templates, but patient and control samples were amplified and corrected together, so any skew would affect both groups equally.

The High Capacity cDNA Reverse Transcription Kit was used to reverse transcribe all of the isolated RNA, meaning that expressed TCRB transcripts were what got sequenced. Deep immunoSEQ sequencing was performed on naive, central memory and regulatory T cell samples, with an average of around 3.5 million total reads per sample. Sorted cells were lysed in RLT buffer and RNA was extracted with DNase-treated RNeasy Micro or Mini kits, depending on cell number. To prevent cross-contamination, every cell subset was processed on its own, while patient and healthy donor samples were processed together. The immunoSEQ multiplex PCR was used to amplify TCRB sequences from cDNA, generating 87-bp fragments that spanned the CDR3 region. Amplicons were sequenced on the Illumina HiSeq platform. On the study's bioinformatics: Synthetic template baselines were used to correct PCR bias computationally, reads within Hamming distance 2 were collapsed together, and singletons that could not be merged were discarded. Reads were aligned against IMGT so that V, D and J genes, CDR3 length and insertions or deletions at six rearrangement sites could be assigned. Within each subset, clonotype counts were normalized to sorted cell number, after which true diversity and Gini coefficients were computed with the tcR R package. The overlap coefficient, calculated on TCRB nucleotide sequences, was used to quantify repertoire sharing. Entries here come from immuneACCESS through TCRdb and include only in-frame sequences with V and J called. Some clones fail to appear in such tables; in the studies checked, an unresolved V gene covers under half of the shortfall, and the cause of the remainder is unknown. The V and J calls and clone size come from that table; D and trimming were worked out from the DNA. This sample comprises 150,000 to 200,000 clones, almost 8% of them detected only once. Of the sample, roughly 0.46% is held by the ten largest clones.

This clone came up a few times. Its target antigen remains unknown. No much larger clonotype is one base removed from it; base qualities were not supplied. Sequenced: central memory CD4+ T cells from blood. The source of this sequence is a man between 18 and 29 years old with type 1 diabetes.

The bases are TGTGCCAGCAGTTACGCGGGAGTCGTGGAGCAGTTCTTC. It is translated as CASSYAGVVEQFF. The sequence is built from TRBV2 and TRBJ2-1; the central 7 bases match TRBD2. Via the germline V gene, CDR1 is SNHLY and CDR2 FYNNEI. Trimming removed 5 bases from V and 10 bases from J; the gene matches leave 8 bases unexplained. Measured from the cysteine to the phenylalanine, the CDR3 is 13 residues long. Only the CDR3 DNA stays, 39 bases, in frame from base 1.